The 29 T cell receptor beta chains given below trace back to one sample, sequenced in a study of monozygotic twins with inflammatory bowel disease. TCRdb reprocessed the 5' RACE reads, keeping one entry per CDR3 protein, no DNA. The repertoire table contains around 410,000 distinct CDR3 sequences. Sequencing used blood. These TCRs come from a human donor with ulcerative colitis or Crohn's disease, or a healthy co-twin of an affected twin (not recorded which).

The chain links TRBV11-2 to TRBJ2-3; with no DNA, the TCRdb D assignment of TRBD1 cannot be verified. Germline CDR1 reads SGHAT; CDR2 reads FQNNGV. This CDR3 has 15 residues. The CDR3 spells CASSSRDPDLGTQYF.

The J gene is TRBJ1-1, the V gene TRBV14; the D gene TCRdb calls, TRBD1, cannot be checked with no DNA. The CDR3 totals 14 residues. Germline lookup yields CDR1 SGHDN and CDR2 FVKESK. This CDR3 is CASSSIVGDTEAFF.

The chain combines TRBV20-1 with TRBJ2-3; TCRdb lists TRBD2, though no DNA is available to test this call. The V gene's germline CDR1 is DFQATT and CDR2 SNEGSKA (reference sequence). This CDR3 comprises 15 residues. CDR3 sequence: CSASVWAGTSDTQYF.

The chain's CDR3 is CAIPNRSGTEAFF. The V and J genes are TRBV7-9 and TRBJ1-1. The CDR3 totals 13 residues. The germline CDR1 and CDR2 sequences are SEHNR and FQNEAQ (reference sequence). The full variable domain, in which reference TRBV7-9 and TRBJ1-1 provide the parts outside the CDR3, is DTGVSQNPRHKITKRGQNVTFRCDPISEHNRLYWYRQTLGQGPEFLTYFQNEAQLEKSRLLSDRFSAERPKGSFSTLEIQRTEQGDSAMYLCAIPNRSGTEAFFGQGTRLTVV.

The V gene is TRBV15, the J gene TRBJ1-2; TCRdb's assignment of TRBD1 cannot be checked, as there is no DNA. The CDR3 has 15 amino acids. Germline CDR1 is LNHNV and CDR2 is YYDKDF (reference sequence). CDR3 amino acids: CATSSRRQQPNGYTF. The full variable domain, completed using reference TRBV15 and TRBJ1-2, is DAMVIQNPRYQVTQFGKPVTLSCSQTLNHNVMYWYQQKSSQAPKLLFHYYDKDFNNEADTPDNFQSRRPNTSFCFLDIRSPGLGDTAMYLCATSSRRQQPNGYTFGSGTRLTVV.

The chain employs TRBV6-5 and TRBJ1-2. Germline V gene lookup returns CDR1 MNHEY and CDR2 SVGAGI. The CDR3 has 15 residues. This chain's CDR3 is CASSYSGATVYGYTF.

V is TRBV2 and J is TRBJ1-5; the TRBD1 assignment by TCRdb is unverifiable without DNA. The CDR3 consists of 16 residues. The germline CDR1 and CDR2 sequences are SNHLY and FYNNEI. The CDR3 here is CASRGGQGGPNQPQHF.

CDR3 protein: CASRPTGGRDTQYF. J is TRBJ2-3 and V is TRBV7-9; the TCRdb call, TRBD1, lacks DNA for checking. The CDR3 runs to 14 residues. Looked up from germline, CDR1 is SEHNR and CDR2 is FQNEAQ (reference sequence).

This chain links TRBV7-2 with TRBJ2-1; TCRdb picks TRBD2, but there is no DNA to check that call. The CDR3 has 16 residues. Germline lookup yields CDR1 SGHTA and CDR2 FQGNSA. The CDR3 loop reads CASSLGQGLGQNEQFF. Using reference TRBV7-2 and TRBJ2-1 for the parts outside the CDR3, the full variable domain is GAGVSQSPSNKVTEKGKDVELRCDPISGHTALYWYRQSLGQGLEFLIYFQGNSAPDKSGLPSDRFSAERTGGSVSTLTIQRTQQEDSAVYLCASSLGQGLGQNEQFFGPGTRLTVL.

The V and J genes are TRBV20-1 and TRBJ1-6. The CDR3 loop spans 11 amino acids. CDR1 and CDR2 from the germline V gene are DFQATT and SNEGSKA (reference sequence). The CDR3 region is CSAGSNSPLHF.

This chain's CDR3 is CSAMVLQMYLQETQYF. The chain joins TRBV20-1 to TRBJ2-5. The germline CDR1 and CDR2 sequences are DFQATT and SNEGSKA (reference sequence). The CDR3 runs 16 residues.

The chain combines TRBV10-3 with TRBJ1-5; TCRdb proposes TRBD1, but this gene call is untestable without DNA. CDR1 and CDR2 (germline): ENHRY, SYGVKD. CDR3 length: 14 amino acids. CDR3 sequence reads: CATARTDNNQPQHF.

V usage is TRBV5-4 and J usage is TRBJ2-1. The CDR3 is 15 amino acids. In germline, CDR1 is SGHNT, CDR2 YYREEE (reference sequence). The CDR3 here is CASSPVGGSYNEQFF. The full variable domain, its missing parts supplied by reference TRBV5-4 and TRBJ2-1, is ETGVTQSPTHLIKTRGQQVTLRCSSQSGHNTVSWYQQALGQGPQFIFQYYREEENGRGNFPPRFSGLQFPNYSSELNVNALELDDSALYLCASSPVGGSYNEQFFGPGTRLTVL.

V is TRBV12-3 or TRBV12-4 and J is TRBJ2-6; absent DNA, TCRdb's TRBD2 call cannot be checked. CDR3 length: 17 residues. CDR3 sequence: CASSLGRRGGGANVLTF.

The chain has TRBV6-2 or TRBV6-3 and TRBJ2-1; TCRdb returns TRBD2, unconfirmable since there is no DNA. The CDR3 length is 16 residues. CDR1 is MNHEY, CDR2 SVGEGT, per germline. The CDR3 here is CASSAYLAGDPNEQFF.

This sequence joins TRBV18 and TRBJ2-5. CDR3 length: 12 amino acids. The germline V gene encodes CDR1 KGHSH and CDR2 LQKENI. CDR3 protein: CASSPLKETQYF. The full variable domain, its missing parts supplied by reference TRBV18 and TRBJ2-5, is NAGVMQNPRHLVRRRGQEARLRCSPMKGHSHVYWYRQLPEEGLKFMVYLQKENIIDESGMPKERFSAEFPKEGPSILRIQQVVRGDSAAYFCASSPLKETQYFGPGTRLLVL.

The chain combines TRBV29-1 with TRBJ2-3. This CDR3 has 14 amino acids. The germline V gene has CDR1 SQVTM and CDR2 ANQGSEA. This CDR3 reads CSVEDKRPTDTQYF.

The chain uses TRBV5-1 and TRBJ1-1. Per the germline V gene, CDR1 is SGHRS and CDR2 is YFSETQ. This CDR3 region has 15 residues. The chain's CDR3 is CASSPGEGLNTEAFF.

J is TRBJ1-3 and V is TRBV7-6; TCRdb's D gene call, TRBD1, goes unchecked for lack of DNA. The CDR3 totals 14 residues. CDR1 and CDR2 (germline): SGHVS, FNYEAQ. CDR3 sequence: CASSPGVGGNTIYF.

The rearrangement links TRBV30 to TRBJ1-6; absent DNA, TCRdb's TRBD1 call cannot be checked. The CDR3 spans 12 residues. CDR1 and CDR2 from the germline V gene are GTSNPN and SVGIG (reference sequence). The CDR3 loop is CAWGGTNSPLHF.

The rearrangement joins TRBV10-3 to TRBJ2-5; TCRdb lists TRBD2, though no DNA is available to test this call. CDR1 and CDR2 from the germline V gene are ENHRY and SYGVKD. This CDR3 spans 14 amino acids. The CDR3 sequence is CAISVAGGLETQYF.

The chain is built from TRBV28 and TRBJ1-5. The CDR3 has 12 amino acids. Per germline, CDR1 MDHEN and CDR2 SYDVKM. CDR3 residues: CASSPENQPQHF.

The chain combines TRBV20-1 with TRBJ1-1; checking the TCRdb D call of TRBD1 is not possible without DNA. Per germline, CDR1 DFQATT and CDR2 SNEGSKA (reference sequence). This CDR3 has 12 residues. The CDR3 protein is CSAEGGNWVAFF.

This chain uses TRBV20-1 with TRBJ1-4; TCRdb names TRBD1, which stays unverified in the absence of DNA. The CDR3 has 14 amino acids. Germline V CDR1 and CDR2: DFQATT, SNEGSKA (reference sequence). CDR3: CSARVQGAWEKLFF.

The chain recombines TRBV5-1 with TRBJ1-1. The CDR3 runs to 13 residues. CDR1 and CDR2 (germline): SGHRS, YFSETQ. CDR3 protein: CASSLGRPTEAFF.

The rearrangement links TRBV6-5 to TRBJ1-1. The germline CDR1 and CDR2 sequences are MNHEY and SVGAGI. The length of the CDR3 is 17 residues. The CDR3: CASSYRLKGRMNTEAFF.

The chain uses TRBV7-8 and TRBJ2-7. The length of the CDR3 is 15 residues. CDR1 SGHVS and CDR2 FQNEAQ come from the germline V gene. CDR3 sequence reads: CASSLGLGSYSEQYF.

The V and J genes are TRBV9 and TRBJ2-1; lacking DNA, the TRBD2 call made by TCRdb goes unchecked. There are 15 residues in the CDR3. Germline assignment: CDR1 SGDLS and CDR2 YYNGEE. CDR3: CASSVTSGGYNEQFF.

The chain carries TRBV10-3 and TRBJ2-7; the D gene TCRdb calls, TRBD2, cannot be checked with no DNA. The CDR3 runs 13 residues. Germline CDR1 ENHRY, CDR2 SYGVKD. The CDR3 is CAISEGGVYEQYF.